One sample yielded the 22 T cell receptor beta chains listed below, sequenced in a study of blood T cell repertoires in COVID-19 (dated by TCRdb to 2018 to 2020). Libraries came from the immunoSEQ multiplex PCR assay. Held by TCRdb, this immuneACCESS table contains in-frame sequences only and omits some clones. Under half of the omission traces to an unresolved V gene where checked; the cause of the rest is unknown. The table for this sample lists about 490,000 clones; approximately 83% of them were counted only once. Approximately 2.9% of the sample lies in the top ten. The source material was peripheral blood. These receptors were obtained from a human donor in a cohort sampled during active COVID-19.

In this sample, this clone turned up once. The chain employs TRBV11-2 and TRBJ1-4; TRBD1 matches at 7 bases. This CDR3 has 14 amino acids. Unmatched junction bases numbered 9, after V lost 3 bases and J lost 11 bases. The germline CDR1 and CDR2 sequences are SGHAT and FQNNGV. This CDR3 reads CASSFPGQLSKLFF. The CDR3 DNA follows: TGTGCCAGCAGCTTTCCGGGACAGTTATCGAAACTGTTTTTT.

V gene TRBV3-1 (or the pseudogene TRBV3-2) combines with J gene TRBJ2-1; TRBD2 aligns across 11 bases. Germline CDR1 and CDR2: LGHDT and YNNKEL (reference sequence). The CDR3 runs to 16 residues. Unmatched junction bases numbered 5, after V lost 0 bases and J lost 7 bases. CDR3 region: CASSQDLTSGANEQFF. The CDR3 nucleotides are TGTGCCAGCAGCCAAGATTTGACTAGCGGGGCAAATGAGCAGTTCTTC.

The chain combines TRBV9 with TRBJ2-1; D possibly corresponds to TRBD2 (8 bases). Germline loops: CDR1 SGDLS, CDR2 YYNGEE. The CDR3 has 15 residues. The ends were cut back, 3 bases at V and 7 bases at J, with 17 bases in the middle. CDR3 sequence reads: CASSGEGGGRNEQFF. The CDR3 bases are TGTGCCAGCAGCGGCGAAGGGGGCGGGAGGAATGAGCAGTTCTTC.

The rearrangement joins TRBV5-1 to TRBJ2-1; 8 bases align to TRBD2. The CDR3 loop spans 16 amino acids. Germline V gives CDR1 SGHRS, CDR2 YFSETQ. Trimming removed 4 bases from V and 2 bases from J; junction bases left unmatched: 8. The CDR3 DNA is TGCGCCAGCAGCCCTCTAGCGGGCCCCACCTACAATGAGCAGTTCTTC. It yields the protein CASSPLAGPTYNEQFF.

This chain uses TRBV6-5 with TRBJ1-5, with D tentatively TRBD1 (6 bases). This CDR3 spans 14 amino acids. The V gene's germline CDR1 is MNHEY and CDR2 SVGAGI. Between the trimmed V and J ends, which lost 5 bases and 2 bases, there was a span of 10 bases. This CDR3 is CASSIQGRNQPQHF. The DNA of the CDR3 is TGTGCCAGCAGTATACAGGGTCGCAATCAGCCCCAGCATTTT.

The sample holds one count of this clone. The chain is built from TRBV10-3 and TRBJ2-3; 10 nucleotides line up with TRBD2. Germline CDR1 reads ENHRY; CDR2 reads SYGVKD. The CDR3 consists of 16 residues. V shed 5 bases and J 0 bases; nucleotides not matched to a gene: 5. CDR3 coding DNA: TGTGCCATCAGTTCAACTAGCGGGGAGAGCACAGATACGCAGTATTTT. Translated, it gives CAISSTSGESTDTQYF.

The genes are TRBV9 and TRBJ2-1; TRBD1 agrees at 7 bases. V shed 4 bases and J 4 bases; nucleotides not matched to a gene: 14. Germline CDR1 reads SGDLS; CDR2 reads YYNGEE. CDR3 size: 17 residues. DNA of the CDR3: TGTGCCAGCAGCCCCCTTGGCCCAGGGGGATTTTACAATGAGCAGTTCTTC. This gives the protein CASSPLGPGGFYNEQFF.

The rearrangement links TRBV3-1 (or the pseudogene TRBV3-2) to TRBJ1-1; D gene uncertain. Germline V gene data show CDR1 as LGHDT and CDR2 as YNNKEL (reference sequence). The CDR3 sequence is 12 residues long. Trimming removed 8 bases at V and 6 bases at J, with 13 bases between. The CDR3 DNA is TGTGCCAGCCATGGGGAGTCCTCTGAAGCTTTCTTT. Translated, it gives CASHGESSEAFF.

The rearrangement joins TRBV3-1 (or the pseudogene TRBV3-2) to TRBJ2-1; no firm D call. CDR3 size: 14 residues. CDR1 is LGHDT and CDR2 is YNNKEL in the germline V gene (reference sequence). V lost 0 bases to trimming and J lost 9 bases, with 12 bases between them. CDR3 in amino acids: CASSQDSSVREQFF. CDR3 DNA sequence: TGTGCCAGCAGCCAAGATTCCAGCGTGCGTGAGCAGTTCTTC.

The CDR3 region is CASSQAALAGEDTQYF. In DNA, the CDR3 is TGCGCCAGCAGCCAAGCCGCACTAGCGGGAGAAGATACGCAGTATTTT. The V gene is TRBV4-3, the J gene TRBJ2-3; 11 bases are a match to TRBD2. Germline V gene sequence: CDR1 LGHNA, CDR2 YSLEER. The V segment lost 1 base and the J segment 5 bases; nucleotides outside the gene matches: 5. The CDR3 length is 16 residues.

The rearrangement links TRBV6-5 to TRBJ2-2, with 8 positions matching TRBD1. V dropped 7 bases and J dropped 5; count of bases not matched to a gene: 6. The germline V gene encodes CDR1 MNHEY and CDR2 SVGAGI. The CDR3 has 14 amino acids. CDR3 DNA: TGTGCCAGCACCCGGACAGGGTTAACCGGGGAGCTGTTTTTT. This gives the protein CASTRTGLTGELFF.

This clone was counted many times. The chain carries TRBV5-1 and TRBJ1-6; TRBD1 matches at 10 bases. CDR1 and CDR2 from the germline V gene are SGHRS and YFSETQ. Germline trimming cut 4 bases from V and 5 bases from J; bases unmatched to any gene: 6. This CDR3 comprises 16 residues. CDR3 coding DNA: TGCGCCAGCAGCCTGGGACAGGGGATCGATAATTCACCCCTCCACTTT. As protein: CASSLGQGIDNSPLHF.

On this clone itself: In the same sample, other DNA sequences code for this CDR3. This rearrangement joins TRBV15 to TRBJ2-5; D ambiguous. The CDR3 spans 15 residues. V was trimmed by 0 bases and J by 1 base, leaving 9 bases between them. In germline, CDR1 is LNHNV, CDR2 YYDKDF (reference sequence). The CDR3 spells CATSRDPGPQETQYF. DNA of the CDR3: TGTGCCACCAGCAGAGATCCGGGTCCCCAAGAGACCCAGTACTTC.

The V call is TRBV6-5, the J call TRBJ2-1; 8 positions match TRBD1. This CDR3 region has 13 residues. Germline CDR1 and CDR2: MNHEY and SVGAGI. With V trimmed by 6 bases and J by 7 bases, 5 bases remained unmatched. CDR3 region: CASRSDRGNEQFF. For the CDR3, the DNA is TGTGCCAGCAGATCAGACAGGGGTAATGAGCAGTTCTTC.

This sequence joins TRBV11-3 and TRBJ2-1; 13 bases fit TRBD2. The CDR3 loop spans 18 amino acids. V trimming: 3 bases; J trimming: 4 bases; junction bases outside the gene matches: 9. Per the germline V gene, CDR1 is SGHNT and CDR2 is YENEEA. CDR3 DNA: TGTGCCAGCAGCTTCCGGACTAGCGGGGGTCGCCGGTACAATGAGCAGTTCTTC. As protein: CASSFRTSGGRRYNEQFF.

The chain uses TRBV9 and TRBJ2-1; TRBD1 is a possible D gene (8 bases). The germline V and J ends were trimmed by 4 bases and 5 bases, with 16 bases remaining between them. CDR3 size: 15 residues. The germline V gene has CDR1 SGDLS and CDR2 YYNGEE. CDR3 region: CASSLSGTGNNEQFF. CDR3 coding DNA: TGTGCCAGCAGCTTGAGCGGGACAGGTAACAATGAGCAGTTCTTC.

The chain couples TRBV6-6 to TRBJ2-1, with D possibly TRBD2 on 5 matching bases. Germline V gene lookup returns CDR1 MNHNY and CDR2 SVGAGI (reference sequence). The CDR3 consists of 16 residues. Trimming removed 2 bases at V and 2 bases at J, with 13 bases between. DNA of the CDR3: TGTGCCAGCAGTTACATCGGGGATCGTGCCTACAATGAGCAGTTCTTC. This encodes CASSYIGDRAYNEQFF.

Only a few counts were recorded for this clone. The gene calls are TRBV7-2 and TRBJ1-2; perhaps TRBD1 as D (6 bases). This CDR3 contains 14 residues. The ends were cut back, 5 bases at V and 7 bases at J, with 17 bases in the middle. CDR1 and CDR2 (germline): SGHTA, FQGNSA. The CDR3 nucleotides read TGTGCCAGCAGCCTCGGGGGGCGGTCTAGTGGCTACACCTTC. This translates into CASSLGGRSSGYTF.

The CDR3 nucleotides read TGTGCCAGCAGCCAAACTAGAATTGGTGAGCAGTTCTTC. Amino acids: CASSQTRIGEQFF. This chain links TRBV7-2 with TRBJ2-1; tentatively, D is TRBD2 (5 bases). CDR1 is SGHTA, CDR2 FQGNSA, per germline. The CDR3 totals 13 residues. The germline V and J ends were trimmed by 5 bases and 9 bases, with 14 bases remaining between them.

The chain has TRBV29-1 and TRBJ2-2, with D perhaps matching TRBD2 (6 bases). This CDR3 spans 14 amino acids. Trimming stripped 7 bases from V and 5 bases from J, with 17 bases between. Looked up from germline, CDR1 is SQVTM and CDR2 is ANQGSEA. This CDR3 is CSAQGSGVTGELFF. The CDR3 region has the DNA TGCAGCGCCCAGGGTAGCGGAGTAACCGGGGAGCTGTTTTTT.

The CDR3 nucleotides read TGCAGCGTGGAGGACAGCGTGAACACTGAAGCTTTCTTT. Amino acid sequence: CSVEDSVNTEAFF. This chain connects TRBV29-1 to TRBJ1-1; a possible D gene is TRBD1 (6 bases). CDR1 and CDR2 (germline): SQVTM, ANQGSEA. The V and J ends lost 6 bases and 0 bases respectively, with 11 bases between them. The CDR3 consists of 13 residues.

There are a few counts of this clone. The chain employs TRBV24-1 and TRBJ2-3; TRBD2 matches 8 bases. The CDR3 loop spans 17 amino acids. V was pared by 6 bases and J by 0 bases, with 10 bases of the junction left unmatched. Germline CDR1 is KGHDR and CDR2 is SFDVKD. The CDR3 DNA reads TGTGCCACCAGTCCCTCGTTTTCTAGCGGGAGCACAGATACGCAGTATTTT. It codes for CATSPSFSSGSTDTQYF.